This T cell receptor (beta chain) stems from a study of T cell responses to AZD1222 COVID-19 vaccine. Study observations and caveats: Mapped onto spike, vaccine-associated CD4 TCRs spanned it and were dominant at 160-218 and 743-854. Increased Spike-specific TCR breadth and depth were observed after two AZD1222 doses. Donor demographics were predominantly white British with a female majority; clonal diversity may be underestimated.

Worth noting for this clone: The antigen is not known.

The assay was immunoSEQ multiplex PCR, and TCRdb's table has in-frame clones only and misses some. The profile shows 95,000 to 130,000 clones, roughly nine tenths of them singletons. CDR3 length: 12 residues. CDR1 and CDR2 (germline): LNHDA, SQIVND (reference sequence). Trimming left V 1 base short and J 1 base short, with 1 base between. This clonotype was obtained from an adult who received the AZD1222 COVID-19 vaccine. The source was peripheral blood, collected 28 days after the second AZD1222 dose. The chain has TRBV19 and TRBJ2-5; the D is unclear. Here the CDR3 reads CASSIGQETQYF. CDR3 sequence (DNA): TGTGCCAGTAGTATAGGCCAAGAGACCCAGTACTTC.